This T cell receptor beta chain was captured by sequencing in a study of T cells in Graves' hyperthyroidism and ophthalmopathy. Study information: Peripheral blood was drawn at first diagnosis, prior to all treatment. Study findings and constraints: In the blood, most expanded thyroid clonotypes above 0.001 appeared as well.

Regions amplified from RNA transcripts were the TCR beta CDR3 regions. First-round RT-PCR targeting the TCR CDR3 was performed with the HTBI primer set. TCRdb analysed the multiplex PCR reads with MiXCR anew, one entry per CDR3 protein. The sample shows a few hundred thousand distinct CDR3 sequences, less than 20% of them seen only once. Turning to this clonotype: The antigen remains unidentified. This may arise from a read error, as a much more abundant clone is one base away.

V lost 8 bases, J lost 10 bases, and 6 bases stayed unmatched. This CDR3 has 12 residues. Germline CDR1 and CDR2: SNHLY and FYNNEI. The chain is built from TRBV2 and TRBJ1-1; 11 bases agree with TRBD1. This sequence originates from a young man with Graves' ophthalmopathy. The specimen was blood. For the CDR3, the DNA is TGTGCCAGCGAGGACAGGGGGCTTGGAGCTTTCTTT. This gives the protein CASEDRGLGAFF.